This T cell receptor beta chain was obtained from a study of shared clonotypes between healthy human individuals. Overall study results and limits: Clonotypes shared by all four donors outscored non-shared clonotypes in generation probability.

TCRdb's copy holds only in-frame clones and misses some; the assay was immunoSEQ multiplex PCR. The sample has roughly 700,000 clones; around two thirds are singletons. This clone appeared a single time. Its antigen remains unknown. The CDR3 extends over 15 amino acids. CDR1 MNHEY and CDR2 SMNVEV come from the germline V gene (reference sequence). Trimming left V 4 bases short and J 7 bases short, with 19 bases between. The rearrangement joins TRBV27 to TRBJ2-5, with D tentatively TRBD1 (5 bases). The sample was memory CD4+ T cells sorted from blood. Subset in this sample: CD45RA-negative fraction. The TCR comes from a woman in her twenties or thirties in good health. The CDR3 DNA sequence: TGTGCCAGCAGTTCAGGGTTTTTGAAGCTTGGGACCCAGTACTTC. Its translation is CASSSGFLKLGTQYF.